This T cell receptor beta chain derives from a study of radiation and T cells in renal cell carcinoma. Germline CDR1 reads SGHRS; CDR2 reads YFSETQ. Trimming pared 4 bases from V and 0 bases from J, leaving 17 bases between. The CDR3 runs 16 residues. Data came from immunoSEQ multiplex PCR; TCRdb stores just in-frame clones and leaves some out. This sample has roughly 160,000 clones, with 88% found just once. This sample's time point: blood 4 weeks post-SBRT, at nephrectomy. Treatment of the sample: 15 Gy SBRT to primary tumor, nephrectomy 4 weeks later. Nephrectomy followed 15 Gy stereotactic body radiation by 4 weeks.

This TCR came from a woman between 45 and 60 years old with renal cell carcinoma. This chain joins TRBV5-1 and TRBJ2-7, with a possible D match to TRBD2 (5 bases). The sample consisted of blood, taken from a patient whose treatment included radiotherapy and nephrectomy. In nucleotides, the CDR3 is TGCGCCAGCAGCGGTCGAGGGAAAAAGAGCTCCTACGAGCAGTACTTC. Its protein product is CASSGRGKKSSYEQYF.